Listed here is a single TCR beta chain. The CDR3 has 16 amino acids. Trimming removed 5 bases at V and 4 bases at J, with 20 bases between. CDR1 and CDR2 from the germline V gene are MNHEY and SMNVEV (reference sequence). This sample was taken from a study of blood T cell repertoires in COVID-19. For the study at large: There were acute and convalescent COVID-19 samples, and they came from the United States, Italy and Spain.

In the authors' workflow: From reference gene primer amplification, estimates of nucleated cell counts were derived. The method was immunoSEQ multiplex PCR; TCRdb's version includes in-frame clones alone and lacks a portion of them. V, J and clone size derive from that table, while D and trimming were established from the DNA sequence. The top ten clones hold about 31% of a sample with about 150,000 clones, about 80% of them seen once. The gene calls are TRBV27 and TRBJ1-1; TRBD1 might be the D (5 bases). The sequenced material came from peripheral blood. The sequence was collected from a woman in her fifties or sixties with acute or convalescent COVID-19. The CDR3 DNA follows: TGTGCCAGCAGTCGATCAGGCGGGGGGTTAGGCACTGAAGCTTTCTTT. Protein sequence: CASSRSGGGLGTEAFF.